The clone carrying this TCR beta chain was detected only once. These data belong to a study of blood T cells in healthy people across ages. PCR was performed a second time for 7 to 11 cycles using a sample-barcoded 5' primer and a J-beta primer mix. A 12-random-nucleotide template-switch adaptor tagged each cDNA molecule. TCRdb redid the calling of the 5' RACE reads with MiXCR, one entry per CDR3 protein. The data show 980,000 or so distinct CDR3 sequences, roughly 50% seen once. The CDR3 is made up of 16 amino acids. Germline V gene sequence: CDR1 LGHNA, CDR2 YSLEER. Trimming left V 5 bases short and J 4 bases short, with 20 bases between.

The specimen sequenced was blood. The TCR sequence derives from a man under 40 in good health. The V call is TRBV4-3, the J call TRBJ1-1; D is undetermined. The CDR3 spells CASSSQTSGSSTEAFF. In DNA, the CDR3 is TGCGCCAGCAGCTCTCAAACGTCGGGATCGAGCACTGAAGCTTTCTTT.